These T cell receptor beta chains were read from a single sample in a study of cytomegalovirus exposure and HLA in healthy donors. Libraries were prepared by immunoSEQ multiplex PCR; TCRdb keeps only in-frame clonotypes and omits some of them. This table has 110,000 to 150,000 clones, around 9.7% appearing once. The sample comprised PBMCs. These receptors originate from a middle-aged man in good health and CMV-seronegative. Each CDR3 is given without its conserved first and last residue. Fields, in order: V gene, clone size, J gene, CDR3 protein. A clone size is listed for some rows: how often the clone was seen (once, few, many), or a class if it is expanded.

TRBV11-3,.,TRBJ2-5,ASSTRQGLQETQY
TRBV5-6,.,TRBJ1-2,ASSFRGGAPGHDYT
TRBV7-3,.,TRBJ2-3,ASSSEVGEADTQY
TRBV15,few,TRBJ1-2,ATSRDLEGGPNYGYT
TRBV5-4,few,TRBJ1-5,ASSTGGQANQPQH
TRBV6-5,.,TRBJ2-7,ASSSGGTSGTHEQY
TRBV6-6,few,TRBJ2-5,ASQRAGQETQY
TRBV6-5,.,TRBJ2-1,ASSYGLAGGGEQF
TRBV6-1,.,TRBJ2-2,ASSVRTGVRSGELF
TRBV29-1,.,TRBJ1-5,SVGSGGRNQPQH
TRBV6-1,.,TRBJ1-5,ASSDPDRSNQPQH
TRBV11-3,.,TRBJ2-1,ASSRGLAGGKNEQF
TRBV11-2,.,TRBJ2-3,ASSRGSSTDTQY
TRBV7-2,few,TRBJ2-3,ASSRVLAGEGEAQY
TRBV19,few,TRBJ2-5,ASRIGETQY
TRBV5-1,few,TRBJ2-3,ASSLGVDTDTQY
TRBV6-6,few,TRBJ2-5,ASSYSIGQAVAQY
TRBV2,few,TRBJ2-2,ASRLNRVNTGELF
TRBV7-6,few,TRBJ1-5,ASSLLTGPNQPQH
TRBV27,few,TRBJ2-6,ASSLAGPSGANVLT
TRBV5-1,few,TRBJ1-4,ASSFRGATNEKLF
TRBV6-1,.,TRBJ2-1,ASSESPGTSYNEQF
TRBV20-1,few,TRBJ1-2,SARDDSGYT
TRBV9,few,TRBJ2-1,ASSEGLAAYNEQF
TRBV28,.,TRBJ1-2,ASSESGQNLYGYT
TRBV19,.,TRBJ2-7,ASSPRRGGREYEQY
TRBV5-1,.,TRBJ1-2,ASSYTQGNGYT
TRBV14,.,TRBJ1-2,ASSYDSGAYGYT
TRBV28,.,TRBJ1-5,ASTTGGDGNQPQH
TRBV4-1,.,TRBJ2-3,ASSQDIRPGSTDTQY
TRBV2,few,TRBJ2-1,ASSLRQGSYNEQF
TRBV11-2,.,TRBJ2-5,ASSLNRGGPGETQY
TRBV6-1,.,TRBJ2-3,ASSPEAGGTDTQY
TRBV5-1,.,TRBJ2-1,ASSLVLAGEQF
TRBV7-9,few,TRBJ2-1,ASSSLAGGYNEQF
TRBV7-9,.,TRBJ2-7,ASRRGGPYEQY
TRBV2,few,TRBJ2-2,ASNPSVSNTGELF
TRBV28,.,TRBJ2-7,ASTAPRVRVSYEQY
TRBV30,.,TRBJ2-3,AWSLGTSGSADTQY
TRBV12-5,.,TRBJ1-3,ATQDRGRDGNTIY
TRBV7-3,.,TRBJ1-1,ASSSVPGGTEAF
TRBV13,.,TRBJ1-1,ASSRDLTEAF
TRBV10-3,.,TRBJ2-2,AISEQQGAAGELF
TRBV7-9,.,TRBJ2-1,ASSPSGGDNEQF
TRBV27,few,TRBJ1-5,ASSTGGIRSNQPQH
TRBV13,.,TRBJ1-2,ASSRTLTKQVFYGYT
TRBV9,once,TRBJ2-3,ASSVTTSGGADTQY
TRBV29-1,.,TRBJ1-1,SVEDPNRGAEAF
TRBV10-1,.,TRBJ2-7,ASSPTVISYEQY
TRBV5-5,.,TRBJ1-4,ASSPQGRDEKLF